The 9 T cell receptor beta chains below all came from one sample that was sequenced in a study of OX40 agonist ivuxolimab in advanced cancers. Some clones are missing from TCRdb's copy, which holds only in-frame ones; the method was immunoSEQ multiplex PCR. The sample yields under 65,000 clones, roughly 85% seen once. The input for sequencing was CD4+ or CD8+ T cells sorted from blood, taken in a trial of the OX40 agonist ivuxolimab. The origin of the receptors is an adult with an advanced solid tumor such as melanoma, head and neck, liver or kidney cancer.

This sequence joins TRBV4-3 and TRBJ1-4, with TRBD1 as a possible D gene (5 bases). The CDR3 loop spans 15 amino acids. V was shortened by 4 bases and J by 8 bases, with 17 bases between the two germline ends. The germline V gene encodes CDR1 LGHNA and CDR2 YSLEER. The CDR3 DNA reads as TGCGCCAGCAGCCCGGATGGAAGGGGAGGAGAAAAACTGTTTTTT. Residues: CASSPDGRGGEKLFF.

This rearrangement joins TRBV4-3 to TRBJ2-7; D perhaps matches TRBD2 (6 bases). V was pared by 1 base and J by 6 bases, with 13 bases between. Per germline, CDR1 LGHNA and CDR2 YSLEER. This CDR3 region has 14 residues. The CDR3 spells CASSQGQGLAEQYF. CDR3 DNA: TGCGCCAGCAGCCAAGGGCAGGGACTTGCCGAGCAGTACTTC.

The chain is built from TRBV4-3 and TRBJ1-1; TRBD1 might be the D (5 bases). The CDR3 totals 16 residues. Germline assignment: CDR1 LGHNA and CDR2 YSLEER. V gave up 0 bases and J gave up 7 bases, with 18 bases separating them. CDR3 DNA sequence: TGCGCCAGCAGCCAAGAAAGAGGTTCGAGGGGCGGTGAAGCTTTCTTT. This encodes CASSQERGSRGGEAFF.

The chain uses TRBV10-2 and TRBJ2-7; 7 bases match TRBD1. In germline, CDR1 is WSHSY, CDR2 SAAADI. V lost 7 bases to trimming and J lost 2 bases; unmatched junction nucleotides: 11. This CDR3 is 15 amino acids long. The CDR3 DNA reads TGCGCCAGCACACCCGGGACAGACACCCCCTACGAGCAGTACTTC. Its protein is CASTPGTDTPYEQYF.

The chain couples TRBV4-1 to TRBJ1-4; 11 bases are a match to TRBD1. The CDR3 covers 15 residues. Germline V gene sequence: CDR1 MGHRA, CDR2 YSYEKL. Trimming cost V 4 bases and J 6 bases; bases outside gene matches: 4. CDR3 sequence: CASSPAGQGDEKLFF. The CDR3 bases are TGCGCCAGCAGCCCCGCGGGACAGGGGGATGAAAAACTGTTTTTT.

The rearrangement links TRBV11-3 to TRBJ2-1; 8 positions match TRBD2. The CDR3 contains 18 residues. V dropped 2 bases and J dropped 8; count of bases not matched to a gene: 17. CDR1 SGHNT and CDR2 YENEEA come from the germline V gene. The chain's CDR3 is CASSLRPGLANPQDEQFF. The CDR3 bases are TGTGCCAGCAGCTTACGCCCCGGACTAGCCAATCCCCAGGATGAGCAGTTCTTC.

The chain employs TRBV28 and TRBJ2-1; D is ambiguous. In germline, CDR1 is MDHEN, CDR2 SYDVKM. V shed 8 bases and J shed 8 bases, with 25 bases lying between them. The CDR3 sequence is 16 residues long. Written as DNA, the CDR3 is TGTGCCAGCTCCTTATCGGCGGATACTACGCACGATGAGCAGTTCTTC. Protein sequence: CASSLSADTTHDEQFF.

The chain carries TRBV2 and TRBJ2-1, with TRBD2 matching over 13 bases. The V gene's germline CDR1 is SNHLY and CDR2 FYNNEI. This CDR3 is 18 amino acids long. V dropped 6 bases and J dropped 1; count of bases not matched to a gene: 9. The CDR3 spells CASRATSGGAASYNEQFF. In DNA form, the CDR3 reads TGTGCCAGCAGGGCCACTAGCGGGGGGGCCGCGTCCTACAATGAGCAGTTCTTC. Full variable domain (outside the CDR3, taken from reference TRBV2 and TRBJ2-1): EPEVTQTPSHQVTQMGQEVILRCVPISNHLYFYWYRQILGQKVEFLVSFYNNEISEKSEIFDDQFSVERPDGSNFTLKIRSTKLEDSAMYFCASRATSGGAASYNEQFFGPGTRLTVL.

The chain combines TRBV2 with TRBJ2-7; TRBD1 or TRBD2 may be the D gene (5 bases each). The V end was cut by 7 bases, the J end by 5 bases, with 12 bases between. Per germline, CDR1 SNHLY and CDR2 FYNNEI. The CDR3 spans 12 residues. The CDR3 DNA reads TGTGCCAGCACCCTCGGGGACCACGAGCAGTACTTC. Protein: CASTLGDHEQYF.